This is a list of T cell receptor beta chains from one sample in a study of shared clonotypes between healthy human individuals. Using immunoSEQ multiplex PCR, the repertoire was profiled, and TCRdb retains in-frame clones only, with some absent. This table has around 1 million clones, approximately 80% appearing once. The source material was memory CD4+ T cells sorted from blood. The receptors stem from a man younger than 35 in good health. Each CDR3 is given with its conserved first and last residue. A D gene is named only where the DNA matches it firmly. Expanded clones get a size class; other rows say once, few or many, or leave the size out.

>TRBJ2-1|many|TRBV7-2|TRBD1
CASSTQGPNGNEQFF
TGTGCCAGCAGCACACAGGGGCCCAACGGCAATGAGCAGTTCTTC
>TRBJ2-7|.|TRBV10-3|TRBD2
CATRTSSVEQYF
TGTGCCACTCGGACTAGCTCGGTCGAGCAGTACTTC
>TRBJ2-4|.|TRBV4-1|.
CASSPGQGNIQYF
TGCGCCAGCAGTCCTGGGCAGGGAAACATTCAGTACTTC
>TRBJ2-1|.|TRBV7-2|.
CASSLDRNNEQFF
TGTGCCAGCAGCTTAGACCGTAACAATGAGCAGTTCTTC
>TRBJ2-3|.|TRBV28|TRBD2
CASSRLTSGSTDTQYF
TGTGCCAGCAGCCGCCTCACTAGCGGGAGCACAGATACGCAGTATTTT
>TRBJ2-7|.|TRBV4-2|TRBD1
CASSQGDRGGSYEQYF
TGTGCCAGCAGCCAAGGGGACAGGGGAGGCTCCTACGAGCAGTACTTC
>TRBJ1-5|.|TRBV7-2|TRBD1
CASSRTGTDYQPQHF
TGTGCCAGCAGCCGAACCGGGACAGACTATCAGCCCCAGCATTTT
>TRBJ1-2|.|TRBV6-5|TRBD1
CASSQYSGQGDGYTF
TGTGCCAGCAGTCAATACTCGGGACAGGGCGATGGCTACACCTTC
>TRBJ1-6|few|TRBV19|.
CASSKREQNSPLHF
TGTGCCAGTAGTAAACGGGAGCAGAATTCACCCCTCCACTTT
>TRBJ2-1|.|TRBV19|TRBD2
CASSMGTSSYNEQFF
TGTGCCAGTAGTATGGGGACTAGCTCCTACAATGAGCAGTTCTTC
>TRBJ1-3|.|TRBV7-9|.
CASSPRGDSWDTIYF
TGTGCCAGCAGCCCCCGTGGCGACAGCTGGGACACCATATATTTT
>TRBJ1-2|.|TRBV5-5|.
CASSLEARHGYTF
TGTGCCAGCAGCTTGGAAGCCAGACATGGCTACACCTTC
>TRBJ2-4|.|TRBV4-1|.
CASSQLWGPGGTKNIQYF
TGCGCCAGCAGCCAACTCTGGGGGCCCGGGGGGACCAAAAACATTCAGTACTTC
>TRBJ2-2|once|TRBV27|.
CASSPGYTGELFF
TGTGCCAGCAGCCCAGGGTACACCGGGGAGCTGTTTTTT
>TRBJ2-2|.|TRBV5-1|TRBD2
CASSLSPAGTSTGELFF
TGCGCCAGCAGCCTTTCACCAGCGGGGACTTCCACCGGGGAGCTGTTTTTT
>TRBJ1-4|.|TRBV6-5|.
CASSYAGTSNEKLFF
TGTGCCAGCAGTTACGCCGGGACAAGTAATGAAAAACTGTTTTTT
>TRBJ1-4|.|TRBV7-2|.
CASSLGTAEKLFF
TGTGCCAGCAGCTTGGGGACCGCCGAAAAACTGTTTTTT
>TRBJ1-5|few|TRBV18|TRBD1
CASGDSSNQPQHF
TGTGCCAGCGGGGACAGTAGCAATCAGCCCCAGCATTTT
>TRBJ2-7|.|TRBV11-2|TRBD2
CASSLGAGGSYEQYF
TGTGCCAGCAGCTTAGGGGCGGGAGGGTCCTACGAGCAGTACTTC
>TRBJ2-3|.|TRBV20-1|TRBD2
CSAFIAGTQYF
TGCAGTGCGTTTATAGCGGGCACGCAGTATTTT
>TRBJ2-1|.|TRBV30|.
CAWTPGVSSYNEQFF
TGTGCCTGGACCCCGGGGGTTAGCTCCTACAATGAGCAGTTCTTC
>TRBJ2-5|.|TRBV7-6|.
CASSSVSQETQYF
TGTGCCAGCAGCTCTGTGAGCCAAGAGACCCAGTACTTC
>TRBJ2-3|.|TRBV19|TRBD2
CASSSLAGSTDTQYF
TGTGCCAGTAGTAGTCTAGCGGGCAGCACAGATACGCAGTATTTT
>TRBJ1-6|.|TRBV5-1|.
CASSRDRQASPLHF
TGCGCCAGCAGCCGCGACAGGCAGGCTTCACCCCTCCACTTT
>TRBJ2-7|.|TRBV5-1|.
CASSAGSSEQYF
TGCGCCAGCAGCGCAGGGTCAAGCGAGCAGTACTTC
>TRBJ2-7|.|TRBV2|.
CASSEAEIGVNEQYF
TGTGCCAGCAGTGAAGCGGAAATAGGGGTAAACGAGCAGTACTTC
>TRBJ1-4|.|TRBV7-8|.
CASSLQRRGEKLFF
TGTGCCAGCAGCCTTCAGCGGAGGGGTGAAAAACTGTTTTTT
>TRBJ2-3|few|TRBV7-6|.
CASSSRGPNSITDTQYF
TGTGCCAGCAGCTCCCGAGGGCCCAACTCCATCACAGATACGCAGTATTTT
>TRBJ1-2|once|TRBV10-2|TRBD1
CASSEAPGQGPIF
TGCGCCAGCAGTGAGGCGCCGGGACAGGGGCCCATCTTC
>TRBJ2-3|.|TRBV2|.
CASSDGETDTQYF
TGTGCCAGCAGTGATGGAGAAACAGATACGCAGTATTTT
>TRBJ2-1|.|TRBV7-3|TRBD1
CASSPLGRDRYNEQFF
TGTGCCAGCAGCCCTCTCGGTAGGGACAGGTACAATGAGCAGTTCTTC
>TRBJ1-1|.|TRBV7-8|TRBD1
CASSLGTANTEAFF
TGTGCCAGCAGCTTGGGGACAGCCAACACTGAAGCTTTCTTT
>TRBJ1-2|.|TRBV30|TRBD1
CAWGGQGIIGYGYTF
TGTGCCTGGGGGGGACAGGGGATAATCGGCTATGGCTACACCTTC
>TRBJ2-1|.|TRBV11-1|TRBD1
CASSRQGRPYNEQFF
TGTGCCAGCAGCCGACAGGGAAGACCCTACAATGAGCAGTTCTTC
>TRBJ2-7|.|TRBV25-1|TRBD1
CASSDPRTGGYEQYF
TGTGCCAGCAGTGACCCCAGGACAGGGGGGTACGAGCAGTACTTC
>TRBJ2-7|.|TRBV7-8|.
CASSLYTEQYF
TGTGCCAGCAGCCTTTACACGGAGCAGTACTTC
>TRBJ1-4|.|TRBV21-1|.
CASSKLVAIHPEKLFF
TGTGCCAGCAGCAAATTAGTAGCGATACATCCTGAAAAACTGTTTTTT
>TRBJ1-3|.|TRBV30|.
CAWSIGSSSGNTIYF
TGTGCCTGGAGCATAGGAAGTAGCTCTGGAAACACCATATATTTT
>TRBJ2-3|.|TRBV11-2|TRBD2
CASSLGSGGAVDTQYF
TGTGCCAGCAGCTTAGGGAGCGGGGGGGCCGTAGATACGCAGTATTTT
>TRBJ1-5|.|TRBV28|.
CASSAVGKLRYQPQHF
TGTGCCAGCAGTGCCGTGGGGAAATTAAGATATCAGCCCCAGCATTTT